This T cell receptor (beta chain) is from a study of PD-L1 blockade in urothelial cancer. The overall study: Starting in about 2014, patients were given atezolizumab (1,200 mg intravenously every 3 weeks). Typically, measured as a median, blood samples had over 120,000 T cells.

This clone appeared once. Per patient, between 1 and 8 samples were collected at pretreatment and on-treatment time points. The protocol was immunoSEQ multiplex PCR, while the TCRdb copy is restricted to in-frame clones and leaves out a portion. The sample includes about 110,000 clones, approximately 86% of them seen just once. CDR1 is LNHDA and CDR2 is SQIVND in the germline V gene (reference sequence). Between the trimmed V and J ends, which lost 5 bases and 0 bases, there was a span of 6 bases. The CDR3 loop spans 13 amino acids. Sequencing used PBMCs, obtained around atezolizumab (anti-PD-L1) treatment. This TCR derives from a man aged 45-65 years with urothelial cancer. The J gene is TRBJ2-3, the V gene TRBV19; D is unclear. The chain's CDR3 is CASSATSTDTQYF. The CDR3 DNA follows: TGTGCCAGTAGTGCGACTAGCACAGATACGCAGTATTTT.